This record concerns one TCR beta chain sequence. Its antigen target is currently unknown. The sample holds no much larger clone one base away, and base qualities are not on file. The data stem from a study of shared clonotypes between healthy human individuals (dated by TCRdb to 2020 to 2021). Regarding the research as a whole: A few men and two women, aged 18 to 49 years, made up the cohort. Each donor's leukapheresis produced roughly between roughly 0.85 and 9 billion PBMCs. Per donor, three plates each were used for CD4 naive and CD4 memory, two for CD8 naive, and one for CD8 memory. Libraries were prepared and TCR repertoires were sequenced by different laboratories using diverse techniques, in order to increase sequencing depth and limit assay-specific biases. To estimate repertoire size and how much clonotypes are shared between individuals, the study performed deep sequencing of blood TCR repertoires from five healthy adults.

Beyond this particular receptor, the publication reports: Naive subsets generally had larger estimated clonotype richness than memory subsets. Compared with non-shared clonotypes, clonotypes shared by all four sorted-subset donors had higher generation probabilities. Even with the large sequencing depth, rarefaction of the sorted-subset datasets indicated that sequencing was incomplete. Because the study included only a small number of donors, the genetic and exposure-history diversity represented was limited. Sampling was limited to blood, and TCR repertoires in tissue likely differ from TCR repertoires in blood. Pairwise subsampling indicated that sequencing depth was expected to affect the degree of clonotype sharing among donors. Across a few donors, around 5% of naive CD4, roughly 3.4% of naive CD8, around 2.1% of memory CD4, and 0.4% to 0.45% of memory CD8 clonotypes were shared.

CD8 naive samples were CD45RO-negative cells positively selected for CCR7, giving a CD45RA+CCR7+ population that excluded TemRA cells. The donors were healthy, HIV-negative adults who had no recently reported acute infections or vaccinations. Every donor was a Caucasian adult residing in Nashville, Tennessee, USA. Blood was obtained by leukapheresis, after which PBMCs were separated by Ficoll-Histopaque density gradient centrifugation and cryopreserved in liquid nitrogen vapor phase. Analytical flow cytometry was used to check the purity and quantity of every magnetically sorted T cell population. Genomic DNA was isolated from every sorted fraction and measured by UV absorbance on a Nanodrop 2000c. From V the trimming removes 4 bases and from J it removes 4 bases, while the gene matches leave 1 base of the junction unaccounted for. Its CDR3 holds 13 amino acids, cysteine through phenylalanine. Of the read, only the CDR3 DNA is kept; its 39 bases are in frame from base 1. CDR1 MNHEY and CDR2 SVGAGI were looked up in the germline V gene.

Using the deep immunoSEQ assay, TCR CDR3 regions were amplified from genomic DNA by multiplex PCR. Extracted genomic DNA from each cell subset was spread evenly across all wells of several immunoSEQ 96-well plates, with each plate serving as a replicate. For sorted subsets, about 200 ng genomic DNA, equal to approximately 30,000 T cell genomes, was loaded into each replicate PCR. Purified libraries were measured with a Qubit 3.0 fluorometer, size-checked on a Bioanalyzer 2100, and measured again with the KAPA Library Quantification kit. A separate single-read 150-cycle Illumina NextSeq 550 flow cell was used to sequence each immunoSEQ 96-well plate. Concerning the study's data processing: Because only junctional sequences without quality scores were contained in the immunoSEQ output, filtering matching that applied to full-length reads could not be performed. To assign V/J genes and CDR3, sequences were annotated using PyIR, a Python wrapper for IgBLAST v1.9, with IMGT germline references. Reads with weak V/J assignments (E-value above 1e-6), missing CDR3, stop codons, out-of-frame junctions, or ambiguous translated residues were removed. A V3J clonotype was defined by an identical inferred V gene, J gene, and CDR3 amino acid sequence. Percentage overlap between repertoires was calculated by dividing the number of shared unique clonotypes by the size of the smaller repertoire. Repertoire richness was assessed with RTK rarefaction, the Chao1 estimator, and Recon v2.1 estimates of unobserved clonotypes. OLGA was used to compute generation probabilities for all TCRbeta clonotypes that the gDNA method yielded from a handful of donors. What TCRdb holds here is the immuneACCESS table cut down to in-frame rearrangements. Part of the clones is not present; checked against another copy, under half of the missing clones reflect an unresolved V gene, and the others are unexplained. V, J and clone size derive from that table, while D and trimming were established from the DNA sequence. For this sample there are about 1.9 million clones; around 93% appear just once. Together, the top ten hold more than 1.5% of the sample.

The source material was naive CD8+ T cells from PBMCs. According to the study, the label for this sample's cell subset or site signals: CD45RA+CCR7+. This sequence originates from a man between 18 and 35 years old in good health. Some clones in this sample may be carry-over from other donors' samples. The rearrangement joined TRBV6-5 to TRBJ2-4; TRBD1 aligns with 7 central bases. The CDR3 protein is CASSWGQKNIQYF. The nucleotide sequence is TGTGCCAGCAGTTGGGGACAGAAAAACATTCAGTACTTC.